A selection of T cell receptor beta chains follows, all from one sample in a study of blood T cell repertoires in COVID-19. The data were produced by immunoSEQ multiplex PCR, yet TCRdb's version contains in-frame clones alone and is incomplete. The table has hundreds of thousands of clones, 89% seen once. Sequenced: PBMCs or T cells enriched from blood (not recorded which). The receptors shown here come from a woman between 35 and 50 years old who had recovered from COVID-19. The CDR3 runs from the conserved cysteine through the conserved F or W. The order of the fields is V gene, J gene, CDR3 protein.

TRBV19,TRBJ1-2,CASSIDRQFYGYTF
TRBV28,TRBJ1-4,CASRPGGSTNEKLFF
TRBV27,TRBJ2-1,CASSLSASGLNEQFF
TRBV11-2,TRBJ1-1,CASSPGGTEAFF
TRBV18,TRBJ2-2,CASSPVQGAHTGELFF
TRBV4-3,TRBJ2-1,CASSQEGAGVNEQFF
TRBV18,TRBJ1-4,CASSPQGGSATNEKLFF
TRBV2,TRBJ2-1,CASSPGNGDNEQFF
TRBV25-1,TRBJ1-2,CASSDPFRGYGYTF
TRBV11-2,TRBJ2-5,CASRDAGSGTQYF
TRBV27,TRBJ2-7,CASSLNPPGTGAYEQYF
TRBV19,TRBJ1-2,CASLRDTDSWVNGYTF
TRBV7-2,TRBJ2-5,CASSLAFGRSETQYF
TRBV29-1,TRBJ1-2,CSVDEYQGGIGYTF
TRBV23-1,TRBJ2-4,CANQWGRLAKNIQYF
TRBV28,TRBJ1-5,CASSSGGAERYSNQPQHF
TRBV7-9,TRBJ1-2,CASSFHSNYGYTF
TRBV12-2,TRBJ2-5,CASRLAHRGGWETQYF
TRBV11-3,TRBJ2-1,CASSHFRDREPFNEQFF
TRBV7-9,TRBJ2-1,CASSLGAGGTYNEQFF
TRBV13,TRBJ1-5,CASSLGGQPNSNQPQHF
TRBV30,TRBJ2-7,CAWGDGRYEQYF
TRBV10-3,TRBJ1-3,CAISESFTGSGNTIYF
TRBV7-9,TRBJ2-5,CASSLDATGAGGETQYF
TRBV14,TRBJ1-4,CASSPVWGTGREKLFF
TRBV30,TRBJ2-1,CAWTRRLAEGGNEQFF